Listed below are T cell receptor beta chains from one sample, sequenced in a study of metastatic and nonmetastatic thyroid tumors. From the PCR reads, TCRdb re-called clones with MiXCR. The data show tens of thousands of clones, around a sixth seen once. The sequenced sample was blood. Every receptor here comes from a female donor with papillary thyroid cancer or a benign thyroid nodule (not recorded which). Some clones in this sample may be carry-over from other donors' samples. Each CDR3 is given without its conserved first and last residue. Each record gives: V gene, J gene, D gene, CDR3 protein. The D gene is left open where the match is weak.

>TRBV12-3/TRBV12-4|TRBJ1-1|NA
ASSLVQANRAF
>TRBV20-1|TRBJ2-3|TRBD2
SASSGIGRRKY
>TRBV30|TRBJ1-1|NA
AWSGTVEAF
>TRBV7-9|TRBJ2-7|NA
ASSSSHETT
>TRBV28|TRBJ2-2|TRBD2
ASSPPGQGLAENTGELF
>TRBV6-1|TRBJ2-3|NA
ASKPVVSSTDTQY
>TRBV30|TRBJ2-1|TRBD1
AWSSGQGTNNEQF
>TRBV28|TRBJ2-7|NA
ASRGSGGAYEQY
>TRBV5-1|TRBJ2-7|TRBD2
ASSLAGGGGAYEQY
>TRBV28|TRBJ1-4|TRBD1
ASSEQPGQGSSGGKLF
>TRBV13|TRBJ2-3|TRBD2
ASSSGLAPTDTQY
>TRBV12-3/TRBV12-4|TRBJ1-1|NA
ASSFSTNTEAF
>TRBV2|TRBJ1-2|NA
ASSDQQYNGYT
>TRBV5-5|TRBJ2-1|TRBD1
ASINQGASNQF
>TRBV14|TRBJ2-1|NA
ASSQERGLSNEQF
>TRBV19|TRBJ2-3|NA
ASSIRRGSTDTQY
>TRBV13|TRBJ2-3|NA
ASRGGLFTDTQY
>TRBV6-1|TRBJ1-5|NA
ASSLTGTAYSNQPQH
>TRBV7-9|TRBJ1-1|NA
ASSFPLTATEAF
>TRBV19|TRBJ2-5|NA
ASSMTGDPGETQY
>TRBV28|TRBJ1-5|NA
ASSDGSKDNQPQH
>TRBV20-1|TRBJ2-1|NA
SASSDGGYNEQF
>TRBV7-2|TRBJ2-1|NA
ASSLRSNEQF
>TRBV19|TRBJ2-7|NA
ASSPELGRLYEQY
>TRBV20-1|TRBJ2-5|NA
SAAGLETQY
>TRBV7-2|TRBJ1-2|NA
ASSLPVIGYT
>TRBV5-1|TRBJ1-2|NA
ASRSDSTNYGYT
>TRBV10-3|TRBJ2-7|TRBD1
AISESIGRTGPYEQY
>TRBV6-1|TRBJ1-2|NA
ASSGQVDNYGYT
>TRBV5-8|TRBJ2-7|NA
ASSTSWGNEQY
>TRBV29-1|TRBJ1-4|TRBD1
SVGGQGEKLF
>TRBV4-1|TRBJ2-7|NA
ASSRQQGREQY
>TRBV7-2|TRBJ1-5|NA
ASSLYGNQPQH
>TRBV28|TRBJ1-2|NA
ASTGGYGYT
>TRBV7-2|TRBJ2-3|NA
ASSLAASIIATDTQY
>TRBV6-1|TRBJ1-2|NA
ASREGQGFRYYDYT
>TRBV20-1|TRBJ2-1|TRBD2
SARAPGGGRKDEQF
>TRBV6-2/TRBV6-3|TRBJ2-1|NA
ASSRLVTDYNEQF
>TRBV19|TRBJ2-1|TRBD2
ASSSLSIAGGLEQF
>TRBV5-1|TRBJ1-2|TRBD1
ASSTGTGGARSGYT
>TRBV3-1|TRBJ1-4|NA
ASSQAGATNEKLF
>TRBV4-1|TRBJ2-7|NA
ASSQDWAPHYEQY